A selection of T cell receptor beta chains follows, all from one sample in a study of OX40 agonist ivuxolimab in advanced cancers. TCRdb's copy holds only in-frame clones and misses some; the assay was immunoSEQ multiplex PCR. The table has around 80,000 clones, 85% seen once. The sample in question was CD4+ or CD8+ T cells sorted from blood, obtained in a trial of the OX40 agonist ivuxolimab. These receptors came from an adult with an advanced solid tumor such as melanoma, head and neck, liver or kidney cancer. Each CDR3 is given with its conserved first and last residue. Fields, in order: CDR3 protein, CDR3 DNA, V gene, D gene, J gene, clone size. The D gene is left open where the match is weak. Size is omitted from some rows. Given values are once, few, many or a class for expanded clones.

CDR3 protein: CASSPTYGTNTGELFF
CDR3 DNA: TGTGCTAGCAGCCCGACTTATGGCACCAACACCGGGGAGCTGTTTTTT
V gene: TRBV7-7
D gene: -
J gene: TRBJ2-2
clone size: -

CDR3 protein: CASSYGTSGGPGELFF
CDR3 DNA: TGTGCCAGCAGCTACGGGACTAGCGGGGGGCCCGGGGAGCTGTTTTTT
V gene: TRBV5-6
D gene: TRBD2
J gene: TRBJ2-2
clone size: -

CDR3 protein: CASSPGQGNTEAFF
CDR3 DNA: TGTGCCAGCAGCCCGGGACAGGGGAACACTGAAGCTTTCTTT
V gene: TRBV5-4
D gene: TRBD1
J gene: TRBJ1-1
clone size: -

CDR3 protein: CSVEVQGGQETQYF
CDR3 DNA: TGCAGCGTTGAGGTCCAGGGAGGTCAAGAGACCCAGTACTTC
V gene: TRBV29-1
D gene: -
J gene: TRBJ2-5
clone size: -

CDR3 protein: CASSSFSGTGQGNTIYF
CDR3 DNA: TGTGCCAGCTCATCTTTTTCCGGGACAGGGCAAGGAAACACCATATATTTT
V gene: TRBV18
D gene: TRBD1
J gene: TRBJ1-3
clone size: -

CDR3 protein: CASSYESYGTQYF
CDR3 DNA: TGTGCCAGCAGTTACGAGAGTTACGGGACCCAGTACTTC
V gene: TRBV6-5
D gene: -
J gene: TRBJ2-5
clone size: -

CDR3 protein: CASSPPVTGRTGELFF
CDR3 DNA: TGTGCCAGCTCACCACCTGTCACAGGGAGGACCGGGGAGCTGTTTTTT
V gene: TRBV18
D gene: -
J gene: TRBJ2-2
clone size: -

CDR3 protein: CASSIGAGKETQYF
CDR3 DNA: TGTGCCAGTAGTATTGGCGCAGGGAAAGAGACCCAGTACTTC
V gene: TRBV19
D gene: -
J gene: TRBJ2-5
clone size: -

CDR3 protein: CASSLVTGFNGELFF
CDR3 DNA: TGTGCCAGCAGCTTAGTGACAGGGTTCAACGGGGAGCTGTTTTTT
V gene: TRBV7-6
D gene: TRBD1
J gene: TRBJ2-2
clone size: -

CDR3 protein: CASSARGTSGAREQYF
CDR3 DNA: TGTGCCAGCAGCGCGAGAGGGACTAGCGGGGCCCGTGAGCAGTACTTC
V gene: TRBV9
D gene: TRBD2
J gene: TRBJ2-7
clone size: -

CDR3 protein: CASGEGAEKLFF
CDR3 DNA: TGTGCCAGCGGAGAGGGGGCCGAAAAACTGTTTTTT
V gene: TRBV2
D gene: TRBD1
J gene: TRBJ1-4
clone size: -

CDR3 protein: CASSPWGVSHQPQHF
CDR3 DNA: TGTGCCAGTAGTCCTTGGGGAGTCAGCCATCAGCCCCAGCATTTT
V gene: TRBV19
D gene: -
J gene: TRBJ1-5
clone size: -

CDR3 protein: CASMGGSYNSPLHF
CDR3 DNA: TGTGCCAGTATGGGCGGCTCCTATAATTCACCCCTCCACTTT
V gene: TRBV19
D gene: -
J gene: TRBJ1-6
clone size: few

CDR3 protein: CASSYDLTFYEQYF
CDR3 DNA: TGTGCCAGCAGTTACGACTTAACCTTCTACGAGCAGTACTTC
V gene: TRBV6-5
D gene: -
J gene: TRBJ2-7
clone size: -

CDR3 protein: CASSWGLVGDTQYF
CDR3 DNA: TGTGCCAGCAGCTGGGGACTAGTAGGAGATACGCAGTATTTT
V gene: TRBV7-2
D gene: TRBD2
J gene: TRBJ2-3
clone size: -

CDR3 protein: CASKKDGAIGYTF
CDR3 DNA: TGTGCCAGCAAAAAGGACGGGGCTATCGGCTACACCTTC
V gene: TRBV6-4
D gene: -
J gene: TRBJ1-2
clone size: -

CDR3 protein: CASSQRGGTYEQYF
CDR3 DNA: TGTGCCAGCAGCCAACGGGGGGGTACCTACGAGCAGTACTTC
V gene: TRBV4-2
D gene: TRBD2
J gene: TRBJ2-7
clone size: -

CDR3 protein: CASSGGIRGPTDTQYF
CDR3 DNA: TGTGCCAGCAGCGGAGGGATCCGGGGCCCCACAGATACGCAGTATTTT
V gene: TRBV5-4
D gene: -
J gene: TRBJ2-3
clone size: -

CDR3 protein: CASREGRLGTDTQYF
CDR3 DNA: TGTGCCAGTAGGGAGGGGAGATTAGGCACAGATACGCAGTATTTT
V gene: TRBV19
D gene: -
J gene: TRBJ2-3
clone size: -

CDR3 protein: CASSQGRGGDNEKLFF
CDR3 DNA: TGTGCCAGCAGCCAAGGCCGGGGAGGGGATAATGAAAAACTGTTTTTT
V gene: TRBV14
D gene: -
J gene: TRBJ1-4
clone size: -

CDR3 protein: CASSSTGSYEQYF
CDR3 DNA: TGTGCCAGCAGCTCTACAGGGAGCTACGAGCAGTACTTC
V gene: TRBV7-8
D gene: -
J gene: TRBJ2-7
clone size: -

CDR3 protein: CASSFRDRNTEAFF
CDR3 DNA: TGTGCCAGCAGCTTTCGGGACAGGAACACTGAAGCTTTCTTT
V gene: TRBV5-8
D gene: TRBD1
J gene: TRBJ1-1
clone size: -

CDR3 protein: CASSPQGADGYTF
CDR3 DNA: TGTGCCAGCTCACCACAGGGGGCTGATGGCTACACCTTC
V gene: TRBV18
D gene: TRBD1
J gene: TRBJ1-2
clone size: -

CDR3 protein: CASSRDRASYEQYF
CDR3 DNA: TGTGCCAGCTCCCGGGACAGAGCATCTTACGAGCAGTACTTC
V gene: TRBV6-5
D gene: TRBD1
J gene: TRBJ2-7
clone size: -

CDR3 protein: CASGWGQGTSGANVLTF
CDR3 DNA: TGCGCCAGCGGGTGGGGACAGGGTACCTCTGGGGCCAACGTCCTGACTTTC
V gene: TRBV10-1
D gene: TRBD1
J gene: TRBJ2-6
clone size: -

CDR3 protein: CASSKEGDGYTF
CDR3 DNA: TGTGCCAGCAGCAAAGAGGGGGACGGCTACACCTTC
V gene: TRBV11-1
D gene: -
J gene: TRBJ1-2
clone size: -

CDR3 protein: CASSSPTGENEKLFF
CDR3 DNA: TGTGCCAGCAGCTCCCCGACAGGGGAAAATGAAAAACTGTTTTTT
V gene: TRBV7-8
D gene: TRBD1
J gene: TRBJ1-4
clone size: -

CDR3 protein: CASSQEAGIRGYTF
CDR3 DNA: TGTGCCAGCAGCCAAGAGGCAGGCATCAGAGGCTACACCTTC
V gene: TRBV14
D gene: -
J gene: TRBJ1-2
clone size: -

CDR3 protein: CASSPGTGFENYGYTF
CDR3 DNA: TGTGCCAGTAGTCCCGGGACAGGTTTTGAGAACTATGGCTACACCTTC
V gene: TRBV19
D gene: TRBD1
J gene: TRBJ1-2
clone size: -

CDR3 protein: CASSYTKGWTNEKLFF
CDR3 DNA: TGTGCCAGCAGCTATACAAAGGGGTGGACTAATGAAAAACTGTTTTTT
V gene: TRBV7-9
D gene: -
J gene: TRBJ1-4
clone size: -

CDR3 protein: CASSLAEGADTQYF
CDR3 DNA: TGTGCCAGCAGCTTAGCTGAAGGAGCAGATACGCAGTATTTT
V gene: TRBV7-9
D gene: -
J gene: TRBJ2-3
clone size: -

CDR3 protein: CASGTGTAGSQETQYF
CDR3 DNA: TGTGCTAGTGGTACCGGGACAGCGGGGTCCCAAGAGACCCAGTACTTC
V gene: TRBV12-5
D gene: -
J gene: TRBJ2-5
clone size: -

CDR3 protein: CASSYELVGRVEQFF
CDR3 DNA: TGTGCCAGCAGTTACGAATTAGTGGGACGGGTTGAGCAGTTCTTC
V gene: TRBV6-5
D gene: -
J gene: TRBJ2-1
clone size: -